The present TCR beta chain was sequenced within a study of CD8+ T cells in alopecia areata. On the study more broadly: Tofacitinib continued for 6 to 18 months and was then withheld for 6 months. Overall study findings and caveats: Normal skin's resident alphabeta T cells are sequenced alongside lesional scalp T cells.

CD4+ and CD8+ T cells were sorted from PBMCs stained for CD3, CD4 and CD8. From germline, CDR1 is SEHNR and CDR2 FQNEAQ (reference sequence). CDR3 length equals 14 residues. Trimming removed 5 bases at V and 4 bases at J, with 14 bases between. Sequencing relied on a cDNA template that was reverse transcribed from extracted RNA. Clones were read by immunoSEQ multiplex PCR, and TCRdb kept only the in-frame ones, dropping some. The sample includes around 200,000 clones, around 63% of them seen just once. This clone was seen a few times. What it binds is unknown. The TCR comes from a human donor with alopecia areata. The material sequenced was CD4+ T cells sorted from blood, taken at week 0. The chain uses TRBV7-9 and TRBJ1-1; D perhaps matches TRBD1 (5 bases). The CDR3 nucleotides read TGTGCCAGCAGCCTGGGGGAGGAGGGCACTGAAGCTTTCTTT. Translating it yields CASSLGEEGTEAFF.